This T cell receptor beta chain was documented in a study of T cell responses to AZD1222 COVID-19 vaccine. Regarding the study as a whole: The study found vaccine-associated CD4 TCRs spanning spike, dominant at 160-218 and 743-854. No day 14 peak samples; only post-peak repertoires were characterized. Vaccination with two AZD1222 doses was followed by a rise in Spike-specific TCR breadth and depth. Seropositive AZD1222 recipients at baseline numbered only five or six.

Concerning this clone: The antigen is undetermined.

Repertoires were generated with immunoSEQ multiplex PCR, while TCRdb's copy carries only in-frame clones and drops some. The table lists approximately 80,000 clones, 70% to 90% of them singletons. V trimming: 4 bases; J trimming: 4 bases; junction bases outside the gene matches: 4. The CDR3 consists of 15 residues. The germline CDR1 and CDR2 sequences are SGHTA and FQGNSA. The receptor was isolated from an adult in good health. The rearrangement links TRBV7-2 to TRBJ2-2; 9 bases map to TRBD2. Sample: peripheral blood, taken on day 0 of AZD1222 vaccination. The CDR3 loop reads CASSSSGGITGELFF. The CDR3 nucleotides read TGTGCCAGCAGCTCCAGCGGGGGGATCACCGGGGAGCTGTTTTTT.